The source of this T cell receptor (beta chain) is a study of control samples from healthy donors and cancer patients. Sequenced by immunoSEQ multiplex PCR; TCRdb stores in-frame clones only, minus some. This table has tens of thousands of clones, approximately 84% appearing once. Sequencing was done on a sample of blood. The sequence came from a man aged 50-59 years in good health.

The CDR3 coding sequence is TGTGCCAGCAGCGCTGACAGGGGTGCGTCGACTGAAGCTTTCTTT. Amino acid sequence: CASSADRGASTEAFF. The V call is TRBV7-8, the J call TRBJ1-1, with TRBD1 identical over 8 bases. The CDR3 has 15 residues. Germline V gives CDR1 SGHVS, CDR2 FQNEAQ. V was pared by 5 bases and J by 5 bases, with 10 bases of the junction left unmatched.